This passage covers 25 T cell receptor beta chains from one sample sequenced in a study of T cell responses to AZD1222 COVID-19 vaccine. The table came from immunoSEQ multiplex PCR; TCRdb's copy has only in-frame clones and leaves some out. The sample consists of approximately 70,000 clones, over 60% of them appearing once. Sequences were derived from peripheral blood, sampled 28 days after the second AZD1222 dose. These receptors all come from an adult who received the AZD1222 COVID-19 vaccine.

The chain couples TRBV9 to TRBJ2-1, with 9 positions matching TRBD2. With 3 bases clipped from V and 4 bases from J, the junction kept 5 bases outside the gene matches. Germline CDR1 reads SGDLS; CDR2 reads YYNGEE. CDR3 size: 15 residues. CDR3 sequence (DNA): TGTGCCAGCAGCGCCGACCTAGCGGGGTACAATGAGCAGTTCTTC. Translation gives CASSADLAGYNEQFF.

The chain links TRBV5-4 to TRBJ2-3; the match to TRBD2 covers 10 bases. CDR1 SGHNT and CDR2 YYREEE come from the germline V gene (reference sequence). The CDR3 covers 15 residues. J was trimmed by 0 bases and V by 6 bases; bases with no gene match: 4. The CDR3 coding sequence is TGTGCCAGCACCAGTAGCGGGGGGAGCACAGATACGCAGTATTTT. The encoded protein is CASTSSGGSTDTQYF.

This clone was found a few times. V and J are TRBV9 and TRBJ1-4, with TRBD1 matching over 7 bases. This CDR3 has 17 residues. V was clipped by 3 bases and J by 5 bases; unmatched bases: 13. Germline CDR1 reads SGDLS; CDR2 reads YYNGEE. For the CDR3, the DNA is TGTGCCAGCAGCGCAACCGGGACAGATACGTGGAATGAAAAACTGTTTTTT. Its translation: CASSATGTDTWNEKLFF.

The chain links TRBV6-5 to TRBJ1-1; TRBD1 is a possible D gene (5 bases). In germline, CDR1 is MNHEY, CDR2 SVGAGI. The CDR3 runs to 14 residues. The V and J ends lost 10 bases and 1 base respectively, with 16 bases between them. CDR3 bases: TGTGCCACAATCTTCAATACAGGGAACACTGAAGCTTTCTTT. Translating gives CATIFNTGNTEAFF.

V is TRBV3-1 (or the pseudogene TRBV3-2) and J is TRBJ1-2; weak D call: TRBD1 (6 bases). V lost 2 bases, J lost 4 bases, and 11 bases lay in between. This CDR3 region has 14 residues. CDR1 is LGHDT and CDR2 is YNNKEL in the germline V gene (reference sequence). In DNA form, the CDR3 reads TGTGCCAGCAGCCAATTTGGAGGGGGCTATGGCTACACCTTC. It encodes CASSQFGGGYGYTF.

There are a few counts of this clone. The CDR3 sequence is CASSRTSGRTEQYF. DNA of the CDR3: TGTGCCAGCAGCCGGACTAGCGGGAGGACAGAGCAGTACTTC. The chain is built from TRBV11-2 and TRBJ2-7; the match to TRBD2 covers 14 bases. The germline gives CDR1 SGHAT, CDR2 FQNNGV. Trimming cost V 5 bases and J 7 bases; bases outside gene matches: 4. The CDR3 spans 14 residues.

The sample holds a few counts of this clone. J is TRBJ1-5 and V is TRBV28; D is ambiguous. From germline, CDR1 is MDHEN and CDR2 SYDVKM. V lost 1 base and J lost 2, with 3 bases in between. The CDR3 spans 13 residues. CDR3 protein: CASSLLGNQPQHF. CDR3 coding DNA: TGTGCCAGCAGTTTATTAGGCAATCAGCCCCAGCATTTT.

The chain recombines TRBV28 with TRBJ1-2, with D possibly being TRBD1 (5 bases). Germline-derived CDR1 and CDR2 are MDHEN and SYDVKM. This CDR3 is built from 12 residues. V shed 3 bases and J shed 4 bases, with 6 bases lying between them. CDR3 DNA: TGTGCCAGCAGTTTCCAGGGCTATGGCTACACCTTC. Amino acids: CASSFQGYGYTF.

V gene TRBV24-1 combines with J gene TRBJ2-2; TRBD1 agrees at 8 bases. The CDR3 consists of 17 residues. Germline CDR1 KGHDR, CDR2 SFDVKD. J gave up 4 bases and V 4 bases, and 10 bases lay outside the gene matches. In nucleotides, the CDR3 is TGTGCCACCAGTGAGCGGCCTAACGACAGGGGCACCGGGGAGCTGTTTTTT. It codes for CATSERPNDRGTGELFF.

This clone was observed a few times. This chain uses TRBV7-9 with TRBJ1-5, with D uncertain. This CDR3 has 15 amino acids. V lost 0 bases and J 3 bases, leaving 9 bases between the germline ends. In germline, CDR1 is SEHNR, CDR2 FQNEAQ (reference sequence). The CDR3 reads CASSLAGDVNQPQHF. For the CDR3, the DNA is TGTGCCAGCAGCTTAGCGGGAGACGTCAATCAGCCCCAGCATTTT.

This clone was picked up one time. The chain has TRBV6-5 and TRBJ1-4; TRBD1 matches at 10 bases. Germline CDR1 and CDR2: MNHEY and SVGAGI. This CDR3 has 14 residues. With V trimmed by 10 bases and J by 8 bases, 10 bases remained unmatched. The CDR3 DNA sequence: TGTGCCAAACTAAAGACAGGGGGCGGCGAAAAACTGTTTTTT. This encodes CAKLKTGGGEKLFF.

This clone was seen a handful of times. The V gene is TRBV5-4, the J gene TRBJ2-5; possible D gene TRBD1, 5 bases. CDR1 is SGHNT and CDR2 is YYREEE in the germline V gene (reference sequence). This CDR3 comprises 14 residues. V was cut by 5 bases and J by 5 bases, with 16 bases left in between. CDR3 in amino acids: CASSSQGLGETQYF. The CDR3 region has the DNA TGTGCCAGCAGTTCGCAGGGTCTTGGGGAGACCCAGTACTTC.

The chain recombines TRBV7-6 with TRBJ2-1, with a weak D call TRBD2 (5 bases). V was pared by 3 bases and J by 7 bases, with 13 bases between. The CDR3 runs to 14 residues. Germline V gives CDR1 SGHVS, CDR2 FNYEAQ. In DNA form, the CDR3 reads TGTGCCAGCAGCTTGGCTCCTAGCAGGAATGAGCAGTTCTTC. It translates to CASSLAPSRNEQFF.

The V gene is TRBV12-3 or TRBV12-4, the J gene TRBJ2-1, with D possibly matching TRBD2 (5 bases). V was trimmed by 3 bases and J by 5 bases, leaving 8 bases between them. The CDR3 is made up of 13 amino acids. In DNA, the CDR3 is TGTGCCAGCAGTTTGAGGGTAGACAATGAGCAGTTCTTC. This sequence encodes CASSLRVDNEQFF.

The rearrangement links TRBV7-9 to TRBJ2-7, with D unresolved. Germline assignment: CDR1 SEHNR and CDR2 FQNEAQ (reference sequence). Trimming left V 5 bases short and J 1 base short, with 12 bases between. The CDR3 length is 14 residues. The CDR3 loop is CASSGRQVSYEQYF. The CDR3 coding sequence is TGTGCCAGCAGCGGCCGGCAGGTTTCCTACGAGCAGTACTTC.

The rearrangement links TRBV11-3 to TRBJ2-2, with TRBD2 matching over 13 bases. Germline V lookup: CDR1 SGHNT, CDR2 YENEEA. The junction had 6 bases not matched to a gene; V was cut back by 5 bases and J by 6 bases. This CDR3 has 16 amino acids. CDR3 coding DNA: TGTGCCAGCAGCCCCGGACTAGCGGGAGCTCCCGGGGAGCTGTTTTTT. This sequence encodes CASSPGLAGAPGELFF.

CDR3 sequence: CASSPGTGAETQYF. Here the CDR3 DNA reads TGTGCCAGCAGCCCCGGGACAGGGGCAGAGACCCAGTACTTC. This sequence joins TRBV7-3 and TRBJ2-5, with TRBD1 matching over 10 bases. This CDR3 comprises 14 residues. CDR1 SGHTA and CDR2 FQGTGA come from the germline V gene. The junction had 4 bases not matched to a gene; V was cut back by 5 bases and J by 4 bases.

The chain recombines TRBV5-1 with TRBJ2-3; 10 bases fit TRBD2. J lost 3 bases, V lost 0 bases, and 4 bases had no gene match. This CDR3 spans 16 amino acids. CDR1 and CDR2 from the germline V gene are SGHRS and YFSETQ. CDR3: CASSLGLAGETDTQYF. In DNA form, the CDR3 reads TGCGCCAGCAGCTTGGGGCTAGCGGGGGAAACAGATACGCAGTATTTT.

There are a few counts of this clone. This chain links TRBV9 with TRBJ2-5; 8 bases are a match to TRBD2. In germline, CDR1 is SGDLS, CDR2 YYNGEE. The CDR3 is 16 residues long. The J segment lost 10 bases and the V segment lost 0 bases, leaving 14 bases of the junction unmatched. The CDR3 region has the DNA TGTGCCAGCAGCGTAGGAGGGACTAGAGGGTTCGGGGGCCAGTACTTC. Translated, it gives CASSVGGTRGFGGQYF.

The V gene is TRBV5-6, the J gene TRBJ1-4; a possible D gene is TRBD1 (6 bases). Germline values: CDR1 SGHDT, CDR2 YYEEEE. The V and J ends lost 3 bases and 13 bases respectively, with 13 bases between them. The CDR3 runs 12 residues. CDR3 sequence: CASSSSAGALFF. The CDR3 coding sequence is TGTGCCAGCAGCTCCTCGGCGGGGGCACTGTTTTTT.

Here the CDR3 DNA reads TGTGCCAGCAGCTCGCAATATACAGGGCCCATGGGGGGGACCCAGTACTTC. Translated: CASSSQYTGPMGGTQYF. The chain links TRBV7-9 to TRBJ2-5; either TRBD1 or TRBD2 may fit D (6 bases each). Trimming took 4 bases from V and 7 from J, leaving 25 bases between them. Germline lookup yields CDR1 SEHNR and CDR2 FQNEAQ (reference sequence). The CDR3 contains 17 residues.

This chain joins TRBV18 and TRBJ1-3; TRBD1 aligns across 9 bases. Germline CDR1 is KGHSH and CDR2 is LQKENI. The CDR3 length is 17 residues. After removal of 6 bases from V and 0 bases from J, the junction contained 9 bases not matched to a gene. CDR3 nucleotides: TGTGCCAGCTCGCCCGGGACAGGGCTAGTCTCTGGAAACACCATATATTTT. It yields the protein CASSPGTGLVSGNTIYF.

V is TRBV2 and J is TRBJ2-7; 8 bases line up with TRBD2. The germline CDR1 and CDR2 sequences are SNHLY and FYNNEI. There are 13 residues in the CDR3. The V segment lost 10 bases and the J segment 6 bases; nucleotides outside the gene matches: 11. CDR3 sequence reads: CATKGLDLREQYF. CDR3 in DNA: TGTGCCACCAAGGGACTAGACCTACGCGAGCAGTACTTC.

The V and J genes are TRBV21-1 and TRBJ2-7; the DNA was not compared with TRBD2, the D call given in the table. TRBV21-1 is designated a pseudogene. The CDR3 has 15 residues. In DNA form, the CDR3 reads TGTGCCAGCAGCAAGCGGGGGATTGGGACCTACGAGCAGTACTTC. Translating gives CASSKRGIGTYEQYF.

The CDR3, as DNA: TGTGCCAGCAGCTTGCAGAATGAAAAACTGTTTTTT. Translating it yields CASSLQNEKLFF. This chain uses TRBV5-8 with TRBJ1-4, with no clear D. This CDR3 spans 12 amino acids. V lost 1 base to trimming and J lost 5 bases, with 3 bases between them. The germline gives CDR1 SGHTS, CDR2 YDEGEE.